The rows below give T cell receptor beta chains drawn from one sample of a study of blood T cell repertoires in COVID-19. The data were produced by immunoSEQ multiplex PCR, yet TCRdb's version contains in-frame clones alone and is incomplete. The data contain fewer than 200,000 clones, approximately 85% of them singletons. The specimen was peripheral blood. These receptors were collected from a woman aged 60 to 75 with COVID-19, enrolled during active disease. Each CDR3 is given with its conserved first and last residue. The D gene is left open where the match is weak. Some rows have no size entry. The others give once, few or many, or a class for an expanded clone.

v_gene: TRBV7-2; j_gene: TRBJ2-1; abundance: NA; d_gene: TRBD2; CDR3nt: TGTGCCAGCAGCTGGGCCGGGACTAGCGACAATGAGCAGTTCTTC; CDR3aa: CASSWAGTSDNEQFF
v_gene: TRBV19; j_gene: TRBJ2-7; abundance: NA; d_gene: NA; CDR3nt: TGTGCGACGAACGGGCAGCGGTTCCCCTACGAGCAGTACTTC; CDR3aa: CATNGQRFPYEQYF
v_gene: TRBV24-1; j_gene: TRBJ2-3; abundance: NA; d_gene: NA; CDR3nt: TGTGCCACCAGTGAGGGGGCCCATCCTGATACGCAGTATTTT; CDR3aa: CATSEGAHPDTQYF
v_gene: TRBV6-5; j_gene: TRBJ2-5; abundance: NA; d_gene: TRBD1; CDR3nt: TGTGCCAGCATAAGGGACAGGAAACAAGAGACCCAGTACTTC; CDR3aa: CASIRDRKQETQYF
v_gene: TRBV19; j_gene: TRBJ1-2; abundance: NA; d_gene: TRBD1; CDR3nt: TGTGCCAGTAGTGGATCCAGACAGGGCGGAGGCTACACCTTC; CDR3aa: CASSGSRQGGGYTF
v_gene: TRBV7-2; j_gene: TRBJ1-3; abundance: NA; d_gene: NA; CDR3nt: TGTGCCAGCAGCTTAAGGCACATCAGGGTCTCTGGAAACACCATATATTTT; CDR3aa: CASSLRHIRVSGNTIYF
v_gene: TRBV12-3/TRBV12-4; j_gene: TRBJ1-2; abundance: NA; d_gene: NA; CDR3nt: TGTGCCAGCAGTTTAGCGACAGGCTATGGCTACACCTTC; CDR3aa: CASSLATGYGYTF
v_gene: TRBV3-1/TRBV3-2; j_gene: TRBJ1-2; abundance: few; d_gene: TRBD1; CDR3nt: TGTGCCAGTAGCCTGGGACAGGGTTATGGCTACACCTTC; CDR3aa: CASSLGQGYGYTF
v_gene: TRBV13; j_gene: TRBJ2-3; abundance: NA; d_gene: TRBD2; CDR3nt: TGTGCCAGCAGCTTGGGGAGCGGGAGGGGAGATACGCAGTATTTT; CDR3aa: CASSLGSGRGDTQYF
v_gene: TRBV6-5; j_gene: TRBJ2-1; abundance: NA; d_gene: TRBD2; CDR3nt: TGTGCCAGCAGAGATAGCGGGGGCAATGAGCAGTTCTTC; CDR3aa: CASRDSGGNEQFF
v_gene: TRBV19; j_gene: TRBJ2-6; abundance: NA; d_gene: NA; CDR3nt: TGTGCCAGTAGTATAGGGGACATCTCTGGGGCCAACGTCCTGACTTTC; CDR3aa: CASSIGDISGANVLTF
v_gene: TRBV27; j_gene: TRBJ1-1; abundance: NA; d_gene: NA; CDR3nt: TGTGCCAGCAGTCCCGGACAGTGGGGCACTGAAGCTTTCTTT; CDR3aa: CASSPGQWGTEAFF
v_gene: TRBV15; j_gene: TRBJ2-6; abundance: NA; d_gene: NA; CDR3nt: TGTGCCACCAGCAGTCTACTAGGGGCCAACGTCCTGACTTTC; CDR3aa: CATSSLLGANVLTF
v_gene: TRBV9; j_gene: TRBJ2-5; abundance: NA; d_gene: NA; CDR3nt: TGTGCCAGCAGCGTAGGGGCAGCACAAGAGACCCAGTACTTC; CDR3aa: CASSVGAAQETQYF
v_gene: TRBV5-1; j_gene: TRBJ1-2; abundance: few; d_gene: NA; CDR3nt: TGCGCCAGCAGTTTGGACGGGATCGGTGGCTACACCTTC; CDR3aa: CASSLDGIGGYTF
v_gene: TRBV19; j_gene: TRBJ2-1; abundance: once; d_gene: TRBD1; CDR3nt: TGTGCCAGTAGGCTACCGGGACAGGGGAGCGATGAGCAGTTCTTC; CDR3aa: CASRLPGQGSDEQFF
v_gene: TRBV13; j_gene: TRBJ1-2; abundance: NA; d_gene: TRBD1; CDR3nt: TGTGCCAGCATCCGGACAGGGCGTAACTATGGCTACACCTTC; CDR3aa: CASIRTGRNYGYTF
v_gene: TRBV12-3/TRBV12-4; j_gene: TRBJ1-1; abundance: NA; d_gene: NA; CDR3nt: TGTGCCAGCATAAACCTCAGGGGTGGAGGTTTCTTT; CDR3aa: CASINLRGGGFF
v_gene: TRBV6-4; j_gene: TRBJ1-1; abundance: NA; d_gene: NA; CDR3nt: TGTGCCAGCAGTGAAGGAGGGGTGGGGATGAACACTGAAGCTTTCTTT; CDR3aa: CASSEGGVGMNTEAFF
v_gene: TRBV19; j_gene: TRBJ1-4; abundance: NA; d_gene: TRBD1; CDR3nt: TGTGCCAGTAGTGAGGGGACAGGGGGCAGGTCGTTTGATGAAAAACTGTTTTTT; CDR3aa: CASSEGTGGRSFDEKLFF
v_gene: TRBV7-9; j_gene: TRBJ1-1; abundance: NA; d_gene: NA; CDR3nt: TGTGCCAGCAGCTTATTCCTATCGGCGGCCATTTTT; CDR3aa: CASSLFLSAAIF
v_gene: TRBV18; j_gene: TRBJ1-3; abundance: NA; d_gene: NA; CDR3nt: TGTGCCAGCTCACCTACCACTCAGGACACCATATATTTT; CDR3aa: CASSPTTQDTIYF
v_gene: TRBV19; j_gene: TRBJ1-5; abundance: NA; d_gene: NA; CDR3nt: TGTGCCAGTACGACAGTCCCTTTTAGCAATCAGCCCCAGCATTTT; CDR3aa: CASTTVPFSNQPQHF